The TCR beta chain described here comes from a study of T cells in Graves' hyperthyroidism and ophthalmopathy. After removal of 3 bases from V and 9 bases from J, the junction contained 13 bases not matched to a gene. Germline lookup yields CDR1 DFQATT and CDR2 SNEGSKA (reference sequence). This CDR3 comprises 16 residues. The investigators amplified TCR beta CDR3 regions from RNA transcripts. Initially, a first-round RT-PCR of the TCR CDR3 employed the HTBI primer set. TCRdb recomputed calls from the multiplex PCR reads with MiXCR, one row per CDR3 protein. The data contain 450,000 to 500,000 distinct CDR3 sequences, under 25% of them seen just once; the ten biggest clones take up under 55%.

Sequenced: blood. The sequence was collected from a woman between 65 and 79 years old with Graves' ophthalmopathy. J is TRBJ2-1 and V is TRBV20-1; TRBD2 agrees at 11 bases. CDR3: CSARDLRLAGFTEQFF. The DNA of the CDR3 is TGCAGTGCTAGGGATTTGCGACTAGCGGGATTCACTGAGCAGTTCTTC.